One and the same sample provided the 16 T cell receptor beta chains below, sequenced in a study of PD-1 blockade in classical Hodgkin lymphoma. Time point defined: cycle 4 day 1 (C4D1), after 6 weeks of nivolumab. There was relapse after autologous stem cell transplantation in every patient, and there was variation in brentuximab vedotin exposure. Isolated CD8+ T cells were derived from thawed PBMCs through magnetic negative selection. The assay was immunoSEQ multiplex PCR, and TCRdb's table has in-frame clones only and misses some. The profile shows roughly 2,600 clones, around 63% of them singletons. The source was CD8+ T cells from blood, collected before the fourth cycle of nivolumab. The receptors were sampled from a human donor with classical Hodgkin lymphoma.

The gene calls are TRBV28 and TRBJ1-5, with D tentatively TRBD1 (5 bases). V was pared by 3 bases and J by 0 bases, with 21 bases between. The germline CDR1 and CDR2 sequences are MDHEN and SYDVKM. The CDR3 loop spans 19 amino acids. As DNA, the CDR3 is TGTGCCAGCAGTTTCTATGACAGTCCGGCTGAATATAGCAATCAGCCCCAGCATTTT. It translates to CASSFYDSPAEYSNQPQHF.

Note on this clone: At one end the junction does not follow the germline gene, possibly because of a read error. The J gene is TRBJ1-4, the V gene TRBV5-8; 7 bases agree with TRBD1. Germline V gives CDR1 SGHTS, CDR2 YDEGEE. CDR3 length: 16 residues. CDR3 sequence (DNA): TGCGCCAGCAGCCCTCAAGGGGGACAGAGTAATGAAAAACTGTTTTTT. The encoded protein is CASSPQGGQSNEKLFF.

By proportion, this clone is medium-sized (0.01 to 0.1%). This chain uses TRBV2 with TRBJ1-1; 9 positions match TRBD1. CDR1 and CDR2 (germline): SNHLY, FYNNEI. V shed 9 bases, J shed 4 bases, and the junction held 12 bases outside the gene matches. CDR3 length: 15 amino acids. CDR3 coding DNA: TGTGCCAGTTTCGGACAGGGGAGGAGTGGCACTGAAGCTTTCTTT. As protein: CASFGQGRSGTEAFF.

In its sample, this clone was seen a few times. Germline and junction disagree at one end, which may indicate a read error. The chain uses TRBV11-2 and TRBJ1-4; 7 bases match TRBD1. The germline V gene encodes CDR1 SGHAT and CDR2 FQNNGV. This CDR3 contains 16 residues. The CDR3 sequence is CASSPQGGQSNEKLFF. The DNA for the CDR3 is TGCGCCAGCAGCCCTCAAGGGGGACAGAGTAATGAAAAACTGTTTTTT.

The V and J genes are TRBV6-5 and TRBJ1-2, with 7 bases lining up with TRBD1. The V gene's germline CDR1 is MNHEY and CDR2 SVGAGI. The V gene end was trimmed by 4 bases and the J gene end by 4 bases; junction bases not matched to a gene: 3. This CDR3 has 13 residues. The CDR3 protein is CASSSTGFYGYTF. The CDR3 DNA reads as TGTGCCAGCAGTTCGACAGGGTTCTATGGCTACACCTTC.

Only a few counts were recorded for this clone. The V and J genes are TRBV9 and TRBJ1-6; no clear D. The V end was cut by 0 bases, the J end by 10 bases, with 11 bases between. The CDR3 consists of 14 residues. The germline V gene encodes CDR1 SGDLS and CDR2 YYNGEE. CDR3 loop: CASSVEGKESPLHF. As DNA, the CDR3 is TGTGCCAGCAGCGTAGAGGGAAAGGAATCACCCCTCCACTTT.

The V gene is TRBV7-9, the J gene TRBJ2-5; weak D call: TRBD2 (6 bases). This CDR3 has 18 amino acids. From germline, CDR1 is SEHNR and CDR2 FQNEAQ (reference sequence). V was clipped by 2 bases and J by 4 bases, with 23 bases between them. The CDR3 sequence: CASSLTEGRGLLGETQYF. The CDR3 DNA is TGTGCCAGCAGCTTAACGGAGGGACGGGGCCTCCTCGGAGAGACCCAGTACTTC.

The chain joins TRBV5-6 to TRBJ2-3, with D uncertain. V lost 3 bases, J lost 5 bases, and 10 bases lay in between. The CDR3 contains 13 residues. CDR1 is SGHDT, CDR2 YYEEEE, per germline. The CDR3 here is CASSSTGEDTQYF. For the CDR3, the DNA is TGTGCCAGCAGCTCTACTGGGGAAGATACGCAGTATTTT.

By share, this clone ranks as medium-sized. This chain connects TRBV6-6 to TRBJ1-1; TRBD1 is a possible D gene (5 bases). Trimming shortened V by 7 bases and J by 1 base, and 16 bases separated the two germline ends. CDR1 and CDR2 from the germline V gene are MNHNY and SVGAGI (reference sequence). This CDR3 has 15 residues. CDR3 residues: CASIVEWGTNTEAFF. CDR3 coding DNA: TGTGCCAGCATTGTCGAGTGGGGGACGAACACTGAAGCTTTCTTT.

This sequence joins TRBV9 and TRBJ1-1; 8 nucleotides line up with TRBD1. CDR3 size: 15 residues. Germline CDR1 is SGDLS and CDR2 is YYNGEE. With V trimmed by 3 bases and J by 10 bases, 14 bases remained unmatched. The CDR3 nucleotides read TGTGCCAGCAGCGCTACCGCAGGGGGCGCTTTTGGAGCTTTCTTT. This gives the protein CASSATAGGAFGAFF.

This clone was observed a few times. The chain is built from TRBV7-9 and TRBJ2-3; D tentatively reads TRBD1 or TRBD2 (6 bases each). V gave up 1 base and J gave up 2 bases, with 7 bases separating them. Germline CDR1 is SEHNR and CDR2 is FQNEAQ (reference sequence). This CDR3 is 14 amino acids long. This chain's CDR3 is CASSLGGATDTQYF. The CDR3 nucleotides are TGTGCCAGCAGCTTAGGGGGGGCCACAGATACGCAGTATTTT.

V gene TRBV15 combines with J gene TRBJ1-2, with 9 bases that match TRBD1. CDR3 length: 14 residues. V gave up 5 bases and J gave up 3 bases; unmatched junction bases: 4. Germline lookup yields CDR1 LNHNV and CDR2 YYDKDF (reference sequence). The CDR3 region has the DNA TGTGCCACCAGCGGACAGGGGTTGGACTATGGCTACACCTTC. Protein product: CATSGQGLDYGYTF.

There are a few counts of this clone. This sequence joins TRBV7-2 and TRBJ1-1; 7 nucleotides line up with TRBD1. Germline CDR1 SGHTA, CDR2 FQGNSA. The V segment lost 5 bases and the J segment 4 bases; nucleotides outside the gene matches: 4. This CDR3 has 13 amino acids. The CDR3 protein is CASSPGGVTEAFF. In DNA form, the CDR3 reads TGTGCCAGCAGCCCAGGGGGGGTCACTGAAGCTTTCTTT.

The DNA of the CDR3 is TGTGCCAGCTTATTTCCGGGGGGCAATCAGCCCCAGCATTTT. Encoded protein: CASLFPGGNQPQHF. The chain couples TRBV28 to TRBJ1-5, with D maybe TRBD1 (5 bases). The V gene lost 8 bases and the J gene lost 2 bases, with 13 bases spanning the gap. The CDR3 is made up of 14 amino acids. Germline V gene data show CDR1 as MDHEN and CDR2 as SYDVKM.

The chain has TRBV11-2 and TRBJ2-7, with TRBD1 as a possible D gene (6 bases). The CDR3 runs 15 residues. The germline CDR1 and CDR2 sequences are SGHAT and FQNNGV. V lost 2 bases to trimming and J lost 4 bases, with 15 bases between them. The CDR3 region is CASSLLSGQNYEQYF. CDR3 in DNA: TGTGCCAGCAGCTTACTTTCGGGACAAAATTACGAGCAGTACTTC.

This clone is deemed large. This sequence joins TRBV27 and TRBJ1-1, with D hard to call. The V gene's germline CDR1 is MNHEY and CDR2 SMNVEV (reference sequence). Trimming left V 3 bases short and J 8 bases short, with 13 bases between. The CDR3 is made up of 13 amino acids. In DNA form, the CDR3 reads TGTGCCAGCAGTTTTACCTCGGCGGGGGAAGCTTTCTTT. Amino acid sequence: CASSFTSAGEAFF.